What follows is one T cell receptor beta chain and its context. Its antigen is still unknown. This sample is part of a study of shared clonotypes between healthy human individuals. Study-level background: Each donor's CD8 memory used one plate, CD8 naive two, each CD4 subset three.

Study-level points and caveats: The generation probabilities recorded for non-shared clonotypes fell below those of clonotypes shared by all four donors.

The run depth of the assay was deep. The protocol was immunoSEQ multiplex PCR, while the TCRdb copy is restricted to in-frame clones and leaves out a portion. Of 2 million to 3 million clones listed, 93% are singletons. Donors, healthy HIV-negative adults, lacked recent acute infections or vaccinations. The sequenced sample consisted of naive CD4+ T cells from PBMCs. Subset denoted: CD45RA+ positively selected. This sequence originates from a man between 18 and 29 years old in good health. Some clones in this sample may be carry-over from other donors' samples.

CDR3 DNA: TGTGCCAGCAAGAGTTGGGGAGGGGCCGCAGAGACCCAGTACTTC. This encodes CASKSWGGAAETQYF. The chain uses TRBV5-4 and TRBJ2-5, with 7 bases identical to TRBD2. The V and J ends lost 6 bases and 4 bases, in that order; junction bases with no gene match: 12. Germline CDR1 reads SGHNT; CDR2 reads YYREEE (reference sequence). The CDR3 has 15 residues. The full variable domain, with the rest looked up from reference TRBV5-4 and TRBJ2-5, is ETGVTQSPTHLIKTRGQQVTLRCSSQSGHNTVSWYQQALGQGPQFIFQYYREEENGRGNFPPRFSGLQFPNYSSELNVNALELDDSALYLCASKSWGGAAETQYFGPGTRLLVL.